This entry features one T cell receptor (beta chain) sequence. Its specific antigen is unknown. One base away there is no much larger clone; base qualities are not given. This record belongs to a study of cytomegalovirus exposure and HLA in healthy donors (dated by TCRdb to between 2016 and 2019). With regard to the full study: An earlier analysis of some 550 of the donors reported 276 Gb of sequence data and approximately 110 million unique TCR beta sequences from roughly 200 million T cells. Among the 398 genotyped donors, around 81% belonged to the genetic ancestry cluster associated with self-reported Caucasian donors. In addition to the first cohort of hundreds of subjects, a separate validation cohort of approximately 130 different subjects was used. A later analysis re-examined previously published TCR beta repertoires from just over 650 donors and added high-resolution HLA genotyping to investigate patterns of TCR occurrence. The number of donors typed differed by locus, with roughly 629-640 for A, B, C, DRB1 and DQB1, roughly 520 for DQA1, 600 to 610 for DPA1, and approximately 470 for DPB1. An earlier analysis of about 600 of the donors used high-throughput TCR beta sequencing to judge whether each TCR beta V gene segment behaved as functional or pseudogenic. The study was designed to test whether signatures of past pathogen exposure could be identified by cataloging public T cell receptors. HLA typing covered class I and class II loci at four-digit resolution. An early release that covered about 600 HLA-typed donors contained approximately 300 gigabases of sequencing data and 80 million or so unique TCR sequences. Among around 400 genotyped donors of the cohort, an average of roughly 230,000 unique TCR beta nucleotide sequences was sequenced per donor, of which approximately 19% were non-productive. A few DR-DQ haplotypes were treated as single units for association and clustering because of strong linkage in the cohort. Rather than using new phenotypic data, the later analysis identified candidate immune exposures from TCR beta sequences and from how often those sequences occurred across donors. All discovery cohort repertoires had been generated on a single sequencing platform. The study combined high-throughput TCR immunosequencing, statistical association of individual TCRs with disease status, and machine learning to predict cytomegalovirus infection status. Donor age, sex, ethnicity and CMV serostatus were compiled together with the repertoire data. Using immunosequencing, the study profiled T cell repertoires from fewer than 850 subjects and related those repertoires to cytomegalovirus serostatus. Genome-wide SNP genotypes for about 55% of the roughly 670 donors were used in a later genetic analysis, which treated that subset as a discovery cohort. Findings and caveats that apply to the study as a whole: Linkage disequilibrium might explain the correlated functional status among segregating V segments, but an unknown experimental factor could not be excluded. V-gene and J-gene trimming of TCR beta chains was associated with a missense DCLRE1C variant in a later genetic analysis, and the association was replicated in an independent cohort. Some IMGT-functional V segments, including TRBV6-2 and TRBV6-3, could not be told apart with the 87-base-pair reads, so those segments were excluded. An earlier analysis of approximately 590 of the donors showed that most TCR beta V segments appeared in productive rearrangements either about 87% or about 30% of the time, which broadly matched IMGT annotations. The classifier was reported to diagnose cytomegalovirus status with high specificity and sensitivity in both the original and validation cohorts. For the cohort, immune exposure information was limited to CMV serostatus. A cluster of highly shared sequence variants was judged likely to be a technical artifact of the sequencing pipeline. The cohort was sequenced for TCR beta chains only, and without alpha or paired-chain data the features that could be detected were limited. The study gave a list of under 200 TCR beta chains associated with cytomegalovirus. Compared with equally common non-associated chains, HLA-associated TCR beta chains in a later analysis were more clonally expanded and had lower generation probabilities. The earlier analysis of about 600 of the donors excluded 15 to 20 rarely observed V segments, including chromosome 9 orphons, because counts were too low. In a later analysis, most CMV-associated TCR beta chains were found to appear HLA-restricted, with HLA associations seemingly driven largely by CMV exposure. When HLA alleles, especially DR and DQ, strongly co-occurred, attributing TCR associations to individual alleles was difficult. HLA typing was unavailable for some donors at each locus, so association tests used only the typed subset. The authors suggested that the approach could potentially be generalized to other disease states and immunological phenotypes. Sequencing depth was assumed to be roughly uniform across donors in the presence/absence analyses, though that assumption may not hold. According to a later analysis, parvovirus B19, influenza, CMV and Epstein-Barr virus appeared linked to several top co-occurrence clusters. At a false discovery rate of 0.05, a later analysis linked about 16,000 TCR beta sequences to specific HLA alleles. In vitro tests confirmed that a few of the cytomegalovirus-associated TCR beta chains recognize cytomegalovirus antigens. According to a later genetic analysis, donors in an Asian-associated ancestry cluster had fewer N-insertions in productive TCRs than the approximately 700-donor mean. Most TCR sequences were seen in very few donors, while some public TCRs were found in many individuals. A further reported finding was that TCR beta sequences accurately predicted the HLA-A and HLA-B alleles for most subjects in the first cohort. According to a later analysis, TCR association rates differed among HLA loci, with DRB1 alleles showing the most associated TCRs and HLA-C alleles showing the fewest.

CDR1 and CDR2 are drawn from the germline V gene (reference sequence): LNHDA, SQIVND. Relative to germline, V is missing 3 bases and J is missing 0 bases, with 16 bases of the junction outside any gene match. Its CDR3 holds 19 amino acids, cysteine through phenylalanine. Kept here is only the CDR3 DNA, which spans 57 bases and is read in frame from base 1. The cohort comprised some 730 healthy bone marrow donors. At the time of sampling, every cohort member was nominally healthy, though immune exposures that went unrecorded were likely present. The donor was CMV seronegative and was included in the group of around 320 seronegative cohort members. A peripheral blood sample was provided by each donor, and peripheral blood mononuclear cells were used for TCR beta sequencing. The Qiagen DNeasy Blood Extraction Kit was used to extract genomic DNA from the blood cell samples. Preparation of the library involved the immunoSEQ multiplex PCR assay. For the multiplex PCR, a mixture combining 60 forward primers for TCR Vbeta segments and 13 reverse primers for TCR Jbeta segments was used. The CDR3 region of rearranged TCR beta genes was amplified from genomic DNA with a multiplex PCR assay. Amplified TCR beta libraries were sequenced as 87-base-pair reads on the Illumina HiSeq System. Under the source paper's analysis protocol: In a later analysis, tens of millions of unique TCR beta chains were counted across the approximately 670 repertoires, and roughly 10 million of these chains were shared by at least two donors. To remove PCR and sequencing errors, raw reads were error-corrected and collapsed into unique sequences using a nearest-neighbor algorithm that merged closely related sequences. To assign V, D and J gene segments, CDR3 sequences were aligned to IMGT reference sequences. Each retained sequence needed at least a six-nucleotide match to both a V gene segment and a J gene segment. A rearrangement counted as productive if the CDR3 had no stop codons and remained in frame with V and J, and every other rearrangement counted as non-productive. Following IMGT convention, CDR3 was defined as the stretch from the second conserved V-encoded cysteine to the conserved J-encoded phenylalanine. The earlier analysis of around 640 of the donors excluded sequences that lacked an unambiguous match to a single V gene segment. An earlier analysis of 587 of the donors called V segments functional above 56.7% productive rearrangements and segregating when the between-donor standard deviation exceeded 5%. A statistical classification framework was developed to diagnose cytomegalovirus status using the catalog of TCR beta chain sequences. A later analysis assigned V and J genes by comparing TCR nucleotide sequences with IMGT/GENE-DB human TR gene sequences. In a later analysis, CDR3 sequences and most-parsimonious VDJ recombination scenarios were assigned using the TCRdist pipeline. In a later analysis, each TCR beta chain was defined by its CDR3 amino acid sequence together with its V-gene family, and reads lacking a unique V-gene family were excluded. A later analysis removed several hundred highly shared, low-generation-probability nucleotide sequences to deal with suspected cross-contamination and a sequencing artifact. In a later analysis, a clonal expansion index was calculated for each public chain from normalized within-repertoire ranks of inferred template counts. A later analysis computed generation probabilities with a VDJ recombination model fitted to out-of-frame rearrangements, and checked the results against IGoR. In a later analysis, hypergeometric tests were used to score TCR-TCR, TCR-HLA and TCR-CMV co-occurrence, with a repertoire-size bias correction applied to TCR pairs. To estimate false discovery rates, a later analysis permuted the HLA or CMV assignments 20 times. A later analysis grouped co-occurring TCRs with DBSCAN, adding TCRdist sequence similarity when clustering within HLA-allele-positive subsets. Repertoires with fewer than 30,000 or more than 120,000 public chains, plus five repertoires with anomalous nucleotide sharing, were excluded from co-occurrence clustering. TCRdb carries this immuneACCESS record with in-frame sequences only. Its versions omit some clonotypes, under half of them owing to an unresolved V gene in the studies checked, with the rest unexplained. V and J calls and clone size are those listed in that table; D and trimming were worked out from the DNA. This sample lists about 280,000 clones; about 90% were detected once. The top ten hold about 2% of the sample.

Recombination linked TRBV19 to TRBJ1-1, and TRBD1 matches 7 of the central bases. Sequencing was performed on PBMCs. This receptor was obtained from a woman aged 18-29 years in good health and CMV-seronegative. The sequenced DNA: TGTGCCAGTAGTATTAACCTGGACAGGCGGGCATCCATGAACACTGAAGCTTTCTTT. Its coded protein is CASSINLDRRASMNTEAFF.